This T cell receptor (beta chain) is drawn from a study of Tregs in tolerant kidney transplant recipients. This CDR3 spans 15 amino acids. Trimming shortened V by 1 base and J by 3 bases, and 13 bases separated the two germline ends. CDR1 MGHRA and CDR2 YSYEKL come from the germline V gene. Repertoires were generated with immunoSEQ multiplex PCR, while TCRdb's copy carries only in-frame clones and drops some. The sample records more than 90,000 clones, roughly 93% being singletons. The sample consisted of CD4+ T cells from blood. V usage is TRBV4-1 and J usage is TRBJ2-7; possible D gene TRBD2, 6 bases. This clonotype was obtained from a human donor in good health. The CDR3 is CASSQGGEVGYEQYF. The DNA for the CDR3 is TGCGCCAGCAGCCAAGGTGGGGAGGTCGGCTACGAGCAGTACTTC.